The clone carrying this T cell receptor (beta chain) came up once. CDR1 and CDR2 from the germline V gene are SGDLS and YYNGEE. The CDR3 is 13 amino acids. V was trimmed by 4 bases and J by 5 bases, leaving 9 bases between them. In the authors' methods: Amplification from reference gene primers served as the basis for estimated nucleated cell counts. TCRdb's table, derived via immunoSEQ multiplex PCR, lists solely in-frame clones and lacks some. D and trimming come from the DNA, and the V and J calls and clone size come from that table. The data contain about 160,000 clones, 85% to 95% of them singletons. These data are taken from a study of blood T cell repertoires in COVID-19. In the study overall: COVID-19 samples, acute and convalescent, were from the United States, Italy and Spain.

Sequencing used peripheral blood. The origin of this receptor is a woman in her fifties or sixties with acute or convalescent COVID-19. The chain joins TRBV9 to TRBJ2-2; tentative D call: TRBD1 (6 bases). The CDR3 DNA reads TGTGCCAGCAGCCTGCAGGGGACCGGGGAGCTGTTTTTT. Translating it yields CASSLQGTGELFF. Supplemented by reference TRBV9 and TRBJ2-2, the full variable domain reads DSGVTQTPKHLITATGQRVTLRCSPRSGDLSVYWYQQSLDQGLQFLIQYYNGEERAKGNILERFSAQQFPDLHSELNLSSLELGDSALYFCASSLQGTGELFFGEGSRLTVL.